The clone carrying this TCR beta chain was counted only a few times. Its specificity is unknown. The data derive from a study of response to subunit inactivated influenza vaccine. Findings and caveats of the study: Only a handful of new T cells, the authors suggested, are recruited with each seasonal influenza vaccination.

MiXCR was run by TCRdb on the RT-PCR reads, yielding one entry per CDR3 protein. Of 450,000 to 500,000 distinct CDR3 sequences listed, roughly 11% are singletons. Germline CDR1 is MDHEN and CDR2 is SYDVKM. This CDR3 spans 15 amino acids. After removal of 6 bases from V and 1 base from J, the junction contained 6 bases not matched to a gene. The source is a man between 50 and 59 years old who received an inactivated influenza vaccine. The chain carries TRBV28 and TRBJ1-5, with TRBD1 matching over 7 bases. Sample: PBMCs from blood, taken 35 to 45 days after vaccination. The CDR3 DNA reads as TGTGCCAGCAGACCACAGGGGACCAGCAATCAGCCCCAGCATTTT. It specifies CASRPQGTSNQPQHF.